This is a list of T cell receptor beta chains from one sample in a study of cytotoxic CD8 clonotypes in ibrutinib-treated CLL. The data were produced by immunoSEQ multiplex PCR, yet TCRdb's version contains in-frame clones alone and is incomplete. The sample consists of some 170,000 clones, around nine tenths of them appearing once. Source: PBMCs, taken at disease progression, from a patient treated with ibrutinib. These receptors all stem from a human donor with chronic lymphocytic leukemia. The CDR3 runs from the conserved cysteine through the conserved F or W. The D gene is left open where the match is weak. Rows give clone size only sometimes, using once, few, many, or a class for an expanded clone.

.,TRBJ1-1,TRBV6-1,.,TGTGCCAGCATCGACAGAGGATGGATGAACACTGAAGCTTTCTTT,CASIDRGWMNTEAFF
.,TRBJ2-5,TRBV19,.,TGTGCCAGTAGTATTAGGGGACCGGCAGAGACCCAGTACTTC,CASSIRGPAETQYF
.,TRBJ1-5,TRBV5-5,once,TGTGCCAGCAGCTTGGTGGAGTATCAGCCCCAGCATTTT,CASSLVEYQPQHF
.,TRBJ2-2,TRBV7-9,.,TGTGCCAGCAGCCCACGGACGAGCTGGAACACCGGGGAGCTGTTTTTT,CASSPRTSWNTGELFF
TRBD2,TRBJ2-1,TRBV10-2,.,TGCGCCAGTCTGAATAGCGGGAGCTCCTACAATGAGCAGTTCTTC,CASLNSGSSYNEQFF
.,TRBJ2-7,TRBV28,.,TGTGCCAGAGAGCACGAAGGTCCCTACGAGCAGTACTTC,CAREHEGPYEQYF
.,TRBJ2-5,TRBV5-1,.,TGCGCCAGCAAAAACCCGACAGGGAGGGGGGAGACCCAGTACTTC,CASKNPTGRGETQYF
TRBD1,TRBJ1-3,TRBV4-1,.,TGCGCCAGCAGCCAACTTCCACCGGGACAGGGGATAAACACCATATATTTT,CASSQLPPGQGINTIYF
.,TRBJ2-7,TRBV5-1,few,TGCGCCAGCAGCAGTCCCCGGGAAGACTACGAGCAGTACTTC,CASSSPREDYEQYF
TRBD1,TRBJ2-4,TRBV25-1,.,TGTGCCAGCAGTGATCCCGGGACAGGCTCGAACATTCAGTACTTC,CASSDPGTGSNIQYF
.,TRBJ2-2,TRBV2,.,TGTGCCAGCAGGCCCGGGGAGCTGTTTTTT,CASRPGELFF
.,TRBJ2-6,TRBV19,.,TGTGCCAGTAGTTCTACAGGATTTCAACACTCTGGGGCCAACGTCCTGACTTTC,CASSSTGFQHSGANVLTF
.,TRBJ2-7,TRBV11-2,.,TGTGCCAGCAGCTTAGAGTTTGGTGGCTACGAGCAGTACTTC,CASSLEFGGYEQYF
.,TRBJ1-2,TRBV5-1,.,TGCGCCAGCAGCTTGGCCACGGGGGGCGATGGCTACACCTTC,CASSLATGGDGYTF
.,TRBJ2-3,TRBV2,.,TGTGCCAGCAGCGCCCGATCCGGCACCCAGGCTAGCACAGATACGCAGTATTTT,CASSARSGTQASTDTQYF
.,TRBJ1-1,TRBV6-1,.,TGTGCCAGCAGTGATGTTTGGTCTCATCCCGAAGCTTTCTTT,CASSDVWSHPEAFF
.,TRBJ2-2,TRBV11-1,.,TGTGCCAGCAGCCCAGACGGCACCGGGGAGCTGTTTTTT,CASSPDGTGELFF
.,TRBJ1-2,TRBV18,.,TGTGCCAGCTCACCCCCGCGGGATTTCTGGGCTTTGGGCTTC,CASSPPRDFWALGF
TRBD2,TRBJ2-7,TRBV10-2,.,TGCGCCAGCAGTGAGTTCTGGCAGGGAGGGGACTACGAGCAGTACTTC,CASSEFWQGGDYEQYF
.,TRBJ2-7,TRBV28,.,TGTGCCAGCAGGCTGACAGAACCCTACTACGAGCAGTACTTC,CASRLTEPYYEQYF
.,TRBJ2-3,TRBV19,.,TGTGCCAGTAGTAGAAGTACGGGACCACCCACAGATACGCAGTATTTT,CASSRSTGPPTDTQYF
.,TRBJ1-4,TRBV27,.,TGTGCCAGCAGTTTAAGTAGGCAGGGATACGAAAAACTGTTTTTT,CASSLSRQGYEKLFF
TRBD2,TRBJ2-7,TRBV11-2,.,TGTGCCAGCAGCCCGCTCTCCCTAGCGGGAGGGTCCGAGCAGTACTTC,CASSPLSLAGGSEQYF
TRBD1,TRBJ1-2,TRBV29-1,.,TGCAGCGTTAGGCAGGGGGGCGGAGGCTACACCTTC,CSVRQGGGGYTF
.,TRBJ1-2,TRBV6-6,.,TGTGCCAGCAGTTACTCGATTTCCGGGAAAAACTATGGCTACACCTTC,CASSYSISGKNYGYTF
TRBD2,TRBJ2-7,TRBV19,many,TGTGCCAGTAGTAAATACGGACTAGCGAGCTACGAGCAGTACTTC,CASSKYGLASYEQYF
TRBD1,TRBJ1-2,TRBV29-1,few,TGCAGCGTTGAACAGCCGGGACAGGGGTTTAACTATGGCTACACCTTC,CSVEQPGQGFNYGYTF
TRBD2,TRBJ2-1,TRBV25-1,.,TGTGCCAGCAGTGCCGGGACTAGCTCCTACAATGAGCAGTTCTTC,CASSAGTSSYNEQFF
TRBD2,TRBJ2-1,TRBV5-6,.,TGTGCCAGCAGCTTGGAACTAGCGGGAGTTCACTACAATGAGCAGTTCTTC,CASSLELAGVHYNEQFF
.,TRBJ2-7,TRBV28,once,TGTGCCAGCAGTTTATTGAGTAGCGAGACCTACGAGCAGTACTTC,CASSLLSSETYEQYF
.,TRBJ2-2,TRBV28,.,TGTGCCAGCACCGATCGCGGTTACACCGGGGAGCTGTTTTTT,CASTDRGYTGELFF
TRBD2,TRBJ2-5,TRBV18,.,TGTGCCAGCTCACCGGGGACTAGCGCCGGGGAGACCCAGTACTTC,CASSPGTSAGETQYF
.,TRBJ1-5,TRBV27,.,TGTGCCAGCAGTTCCCTGGGGGCTATTAGCAATCAGCCCCAGCATTTT,CASSSLGAISNQPQHF